A selection of T cell receptor beta chains follows, all from one sample in a study of identical twins. MiXCR, run by TCRdb on the 5' RACE reads, gives a single entry per CDR3 protein. The repertoire holds about 520,000 distinct CDR3 sequences, with less than 25% as singletons. These data were also filed under a second study, of T cells expressing NK-cell markers.

The sequencing sample was made of CD4+ T cells sorted from blood. All receptors derive from a woman between 18 and 29 years old in good health. Both conserved end residues are part of each CDR3. The D gene is left open where the match is weak. Clone size appears in some rows only: once, few, many, or a class for an expanded clone.

clone_size	d_call	v_call	j_call	cdr3_nt	cdr3_aa
NA	NA	TRBV12-3/TRBV12-4	TRBJ1-1	TGTGCCAGCAGCCTCAACAGAGTGCCCCGAGCTTTCTTT	CASSLNRVPRAFF
once	TRBD2	TRBV6-2/TRBV6-3	TRBJ2-5	TGTGCCAGCAGTAAGGCGGGAGGCCCCAGCCAAGAGACCCAGTACTTC	CASSKAGGPSQETQYF
once	NA	TRBV20-1	TRBJ2-7	TGCAGTGCTGGGGGAGCCCTAGACTACGAGCAGTACTTC	CSAGGALDYEQYF
many	NA	TRBV29-1	TRBJ2-6	TGCAGCGTTGAAGTCAGGGTTTCGTTGGCCAACGTCCTGACTTTC	CSVEVRVSLANVLTF
NA	NA	TRBV20-1	TRBJ1-4	TGCAGTGCTAGAGATCAGGGGTATGATGAAAAACTGTTTTTT	CSARDQGYDEKLFF
few	TRBD2	TRBV11-2	TRBJ2-1	TGTGCCAGCAGCCGATTGGGACTAGCGGGATTTATCGATGAGCAGTTCTTC	CASSRLGLAGFIDEQFF
NA	TRBD1	TRBV4-3	TRBJ2-7	TGCGCCAGCAATCGTACAGGGGAATGGAGCGAGCAGTACTTC	CASNRTGEWSEQYF
NA	NA	TRBV27	TRBJ2-3	TGTGCCAGCAGCCTTACAGGGTTCGTGAGCACGAGCACAGATACGCAGTATTTT	CASSLTGFVSTSTDTQYF
few	NA	TRBV20-1	TRBJ1-2	TGCAGTGCTCGCGACCTGGTCAGCTATGGCTACACCTTC	CSARDLVSYGYTF
NA	NA	TRBV2	TRBJ2-5	TGTGCCAGCGGGGGATCGGGAGAGACCCAGTACTTC	CASGGSGETQYF
few	NA	TRBV20-1	TRBJ1-1	TGCAGTGCTAGAGGCCTTTCCGATAAGGGTGACACTGAAGCTTTCTTT	CSARGLSDKGDTEAFF
NA	NA	TRBV6-2/TRBV6-3	TRBJ1-2	TGTGCCAGCATGGGGAGTCTAGCGCCGGACGTCGATCCCTACACCTTC	CASMGSLAPDVDPYTF
NA	TRBD1	TRBV5-1	TRBJ1-1	TGCGCCAGCAGCTTGGCGGGACAGTCGAACACTGAAGCTTTCTTT	CASSLAGQSNTEAFF
NA	NA	TRBV15	TRBJ2-1	TGTGCCACCAGCAGAGGGGTTGGGAATGAGCAGTTCTTC	CATSRGVGNEQFF
few	NA	TRBV15	TRBJ2-5	TGTGCCACCAGCAGAGGGGACTTCCAAGAGACCCAGTACTTC	CATSRGDFQETQYF
few	NA	TRBV20-1	TRBJ2-7	TGCAGTGCTAGAGATATGACAGCCGAGCAGTACTTC	CSARDMTAEQYF
few	NA	TRBV6-5	TRBJ2-1	TGTGCCAGCAGTTACTCGCTGGCAGGGTTCAATGAGCAGTTCTTC	CASSYSLAGFNEQFF
NA	TRBD1	TRBV18	TRBJ2-7	TGTGCCAGCTCTGGACAGGGCGTCTCCTACGAGCAGTACTTC	CASSGQGVSYEQYF
once	TRBD2	TRBV5-1	TRBJ2-5	TGCGCCAGCAGCCGAGAGACTAGCGGGACCCAAGAGACCCAGTACTTC	CASSRETSGTQETQYF
NA	TRBD1	TRBV12-3/TRBV12-4	TRBJ2-6	TGTGCCAGCAGTCCCCTAGACAGGGCTGGGGCCAACGTCCTGACTTTC	CASSPLDRAGANVLTF
few	TRBD1	TRBV10-3	TRBJ1-6	TGTGCCACCCAGGGGGCGCAGAATTCACCCCTCCACTTT	CATQGAQNSPLHF
few	NA	TRBV10-3	TRBJ1-1	TGTGCCATCAGTGGGGTGTCCGGGACGGGTAACACTGAAGCTTTCTTT	CAISGVSGTGNTEAFF
many	NA	TRBV5-5	TRBJ2-5	TGTGCCAGCTCACAGTTCTTAGAGACCCAGTACTTC	CASSQFLETQYF
NA	NA	TRBV6-5	TRBJ1-1	TGTGCCAGCAGGTACCGAAGGAACACTGAAGCTTTCTTT	CASRYRRNTEAFF